A selection of T cell receptor beta chains follows, all from one sample in a study of low-dose radiotherapy and immunotherapy resistance in tumors. One entry per CDR3 protein, called by TCRdb with MiXCR from the reads. The table lists about 71,000 distinct CDR3 sequences, around 32% of them singletons, with 11% in the top ten. The sample consisted of PBMCs, taken before treatment. Receptors originate from a female donor with ovarian cancer. The CDR3 runs from the conserved cysteine through the conserved F or W. A D gene is named only where the DNA matches it firmly. Clone size is stated in some rows and not others, as once, few, many or a class when expanded.

j_call: TRBJ2-1; v_call: TRBV20-1; clone_size: NA; d_call: NA; cdr3_nt: TGCAGTGCTAGAGATGATGGGTCCGATGAGCAGTTCTTC; cdr3_aa: CSARDDGSDEQFF
j_call: TRBJ2-7; v_call: TRBV30; clone_size: many; d_call: NA; cdr3_nt: TGTGCCTGGAGTCCAGGGTCGCGGGAGCAGTACTTC; cdr3_aa: CAWSPGSREQYF
j_call: TRBJ2-2; v_call: TRBV28; clone_size: NA; d_call: NA; cdr3_nt: TGTGCCGCCTATCGGCCGGGAGTGGACACCGGGGAGCTGTTTTTT; cdr3_aa: CAAYRPGVDTGELFF
j_call: TRBJ1-5; v_call: TRBV19; clone_size: NA; d_call: NA; cdr3_nt: TGTGCCAGTAGGGGGGGTGGCAATCAGCCCCAGCATTTT; cdr3_aa: CASRGGGNQPQHF
j_call: TRBJ1-5; v_call: TRBV6-6; clone_size: NA; d_call: TRBD1; cdr3_nt: TGTGCCAGCAGTGACAGGGGGCTGGGGCAGCCCCAGCATTTT; cdr3_aa: CASSDRGLGQPQHF
j_call: TRBJ2-7; v_call: TRBV7-2; clone_size: many; d_call: TRBD2; cdr3_nt: TGTGCCAGCAGCTTAGTCTCTAGCGGATACGAGCAGTACTTC; cdr3_aa: CASSLVSSGYEQYF
j_call: TRBJ2-1; v_call: TRBV28; clone_size: many; d_call: NA; cdr3_nt: TGTGCCAGCAGTGCGTATGAGCAGTTCTTC; cdr3_aa: CASSAYEQFF
j_call: TRBJ1-2; v_call: TRBV2; clone_size: many; d_call: TRBD1; cdr3_nt: TGTGCCAGAAAGATGGGGACAGCTAACTATGGCTACACCTTC; cdr3_aa: CARKMGTANYGYTF
j_call: TRBJ2-1; v_call: TRBV6-6; clone_size: many; d_call: TRBD2; cdr3_nt: TGTGCCAGCAGCGACACTCCCGGGACTAGCGGGAGGAGCTCCTACAATGAGCAGTTCTTC; cdr3_aa: CASSDTPGTSGRSSYNEQFF
j_call: TRBJ1-4; v_call: TRBV5-1; clone_size: many; d_call: NA; cdr3_nt: TGCGCCAGCAGATCAGGAGGGGTCGATGAAAAACTGTTTTTT; cdr3_aa: CASRSGGVDEKLFF
j_call: TRBJ2-3; v_call: TRBV5-1; clone_size: many; d_call: TRBD2; cdr3_nt: TGCGCCAGCAGCGCCGGGACTAGCGGTCCAGATACGCAGTATTTT; cdr3_aa: CASSAGTSGPDTQYF
j_call: TRBJ2-3; v_call: TRBV9; clone_size: many; d_call: TRBD2; cdr3_nt: TGTGCCAGCAGCCCGTCCGGGACTACGGAGAATACGCAGTATTTT; cdr3_aa: CASSPSGTTENTQYF